This T cell receptor beta chain was sequenced during a study of blood T cell repertoires in COVID-19. In the study overall: COVID-19 samples, acute and convalescent, were from the United States, Italy and Spain. Nucleic acid was either cDNA or gDNA, and it came from T cells, B-cell-depleted T cells, or PBMCs.

Original handling: Nucleated cell counts were estimated from reference gene primer amplification. Assay used: immunoSEQ multiplex PCR; TCRdb lists only in-frame clones, some missing. The V and J calls and clone size are taken from that table; D and trimming were inferred from the DNA. This sample has around 20,000 clones, with around 90% found just once. The ends were cut back, 8 bases at V and 2 bases at J, with 16 bases in the middle. Germline CDR1 reads SEHNR; CDR2 reads FQNEAQ (reference sequence). The CDR3 is 15 amino acids. This TCR was recovered from a human donor in a cohort sampled during active COVID-19. The specimen sequenced was peripheral blood. The genes are TRBV7-9 and TRBJ1-5; D unresolved. CDR3 region: CASSGGPERNQPQHF. The CDR3 nucleotides read TGTGCCAGCTCTGGTGGTCCGGAGCGCAATCAGCCCCAGCATTTT.